This TCR beta chain appears in the sequencing data of a study of cytomegalovirus exposure and HLA in healthy donors. Findings and caveats of the study: A later analysis showed HLA-associated TCR beta chains outstripping equally common others in clonal expansion.

Primers included in the PCR were 60 Vbeta and 13 Jbeta primers. Some clones are missing from TCRdb's copy, which holds only in-frame ones; the method was immunoSEQ multiplex PCR. The table has 89,000 or so clones, approximately 75% seen once. Of note for this clone: Antigen specificity is unknown.

CDR1 and CDR2 (germline): SNHLY, FYNNEI. The length of the CDR3 is 12 residues. The source is a man aged 55 to 69 in good health and CMV-seronegative. The rearrangement joins TRBV2 to TRBJ2-1; maybe TRBD1 (6 bases). Sample: PBMCs. Here the CDR3 DNA reads TGTGCTGGGGGCCCGCCTGGGAATGAGCAGTTCTTC. Translating it yields CAGGPPGNEQFF.